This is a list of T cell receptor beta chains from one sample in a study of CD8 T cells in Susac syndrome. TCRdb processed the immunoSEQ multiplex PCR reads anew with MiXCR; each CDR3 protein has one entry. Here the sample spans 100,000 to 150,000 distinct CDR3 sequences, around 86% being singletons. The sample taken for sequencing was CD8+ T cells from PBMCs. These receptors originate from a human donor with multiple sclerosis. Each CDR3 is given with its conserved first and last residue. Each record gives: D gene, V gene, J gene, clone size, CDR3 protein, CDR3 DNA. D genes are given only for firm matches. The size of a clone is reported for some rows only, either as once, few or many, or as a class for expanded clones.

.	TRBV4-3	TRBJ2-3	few	CASSRLTTRTDTQYF	TGCGCCAGCAGCCGGTTAACTACGCGCACAGATACGCAGTATTTT
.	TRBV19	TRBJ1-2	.	CASSIDLEDIANYGYTF	TGTGCCAGTAGTATAGATCTAGAGGACATAGCTAACTATGGCTACACCTTC
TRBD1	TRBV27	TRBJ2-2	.	CATRDRFATGELLF	TGTGCCACCCGGGACAGGTTCGCCACCGGGGAGCTGCTTTTT
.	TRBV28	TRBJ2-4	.	CASSLILRLGTPNIQYF	TGTGCCAGCAGTTTAATACTCAGGCTGGGAACCCCAAACATTCAGTACTTC
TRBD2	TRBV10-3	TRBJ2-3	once	CAISESRLAGEDTQYF	TGTGCCATCAGTGAGTCGCGCCTAGCGGGAGAGGATACGCAGTATTTT
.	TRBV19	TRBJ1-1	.	CASSIRGGDTEAFF	TGTGCCAGTAGTATACGGGGCGGCGACACTGAAGCTTTCTTT
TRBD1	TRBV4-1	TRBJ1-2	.	CASSQDRAGGGVGYTF	TGCGCCAGCAGCCAAGATCGGGCAGGGGGTGGGGTGGGCTACACCTTC
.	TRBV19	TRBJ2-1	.	CASSTESAGKLNEQFF	TGTGCCAGTAGCACCGAATCAGCCGGGAAGTTGAATGAGCAGTTCTTC
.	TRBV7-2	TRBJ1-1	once	CASSPYSTGGGFTEAFF	TGTGCCAGCAGCCCCTATTCTACCGGGGGTGGGTTCACTGAAGCTTTCTTT
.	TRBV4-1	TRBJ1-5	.	CASSQAGLSNQPQHF	TGCGCCAGCAGCCAAGCGGGGCTTAGCAATCAGCCCCAGCATTTT
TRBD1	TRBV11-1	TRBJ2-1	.	CASRSTGGNEQFF	TGTGCCAGCAGGTCGACAGGGGGCAATGAGCAGTTCTTC
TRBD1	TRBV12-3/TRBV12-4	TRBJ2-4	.	CASSLWGQVAKNIQYF	TGTGCCAGCAGTTTATGGGGACAGGTAGCCAAAAACATTCAGTACTTC
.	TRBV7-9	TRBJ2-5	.	CASSLVGTQETQYF	TGTGCCAGCAGCTTAGTGGGGACCCAAGAGACCCAGTACTTC
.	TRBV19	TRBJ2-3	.	CASSPSGSGLSTDTQYF	TGTGCCAGTAGTCCATCCGGATCGGGACTTAGCACAGATACGCAGTATTTT
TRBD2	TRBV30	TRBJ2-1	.	CAWSGRLARAYNEQFF	TGTGCCTGGAGTGGGCGACTAGCGCGGGCTTACAATGAGCAGTTCTTC
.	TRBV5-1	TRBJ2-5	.	CASSPRDNNQETQYF	TGCGCCAGCTCACCCCGGGACAACAACCAAGAGACCCAGTACTTC
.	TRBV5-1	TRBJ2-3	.	CASSFWGPFASTDTQYF	TGCGCCAGCAGCTTTTGGGGGCCCTTTGCTAGCACAGATACGCAGTATTTT
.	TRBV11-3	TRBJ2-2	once	CASSLYLSTGELFF	TGTGCCAGCAGCTTGTATCTTAGTACCGGGGAGCTGTTTTTT
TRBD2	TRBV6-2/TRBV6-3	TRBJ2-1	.	CASSYSGLAGANEQFF	TGTGCCAGCAGTTACTCAGGACTAGCGGGAGCAAATGAGCAGTTCTTC
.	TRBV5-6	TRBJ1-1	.	CASSYATGTEAFF	TGTGCCAGCAGCTACGCGACAGGCACTGAAGCTTTCTTT
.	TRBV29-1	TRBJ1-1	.	CSVAEAFF	TGCAGCGTTGCGGAAGCTTTCTTT
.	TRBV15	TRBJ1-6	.	CATSRRKADNSPLHF	TGTGCCACCAGCAGAAGGAAGGCAGATAATTCACCCCTCCACTTT
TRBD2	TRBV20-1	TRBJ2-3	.	CSAGEGVAGGWYTQYF	TGCAGTGCTGGAGAAGGAGTAGCGGGAGGATGGTATACGCAGTATTTT
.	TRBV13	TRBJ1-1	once	CASSLGQGGAFF	TGTGCCAGCAGCTTAGGACAGGGAGGCGCTTTCTTT
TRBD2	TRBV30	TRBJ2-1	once	CAWSDGRGSNEQFF	TGTGCCTGGAGTGACGGGCGGGGGTCCAATGAGCAGTTCTTC
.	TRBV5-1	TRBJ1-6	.	CASSLEVGSPLHF	TGCGCCAGCAGCTTGGAAGTGGGTTCACCCCTCCACTTT
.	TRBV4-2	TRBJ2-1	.	CASSQEGGAREQFF	TGTGCCAGCAGCCAAGAGGGGGGGGCAAGGGAGCAGTTCTTC